The T cell receptor beta chain described here comes from a study of blood T cell repertoires in COVID-19. Study information: Some COVID-19 samples were acute and others convalescent; all came from the United States, Italy and Spain. From T cells, B-cell-depleted T cells, or PBMCs came the material, which was cDNA or gDNA.

Germline lookup yields CDR1 KGHSH and CDR2 LQKENI. The CDR3 is 16 residues long. J was trimmed by 6 bases and V by 2 bases; bases with no gene match: 11. In the study's own analysis: Amplification from reference gene primers served as the basis for estimated nucleated cell counts. The repertoire was sequenced with immunoSEQ multiplex PCR; TCRdb's copy has only in-frame clones and lacks some. V, J and clone size derive from that table, while D and trimming were established from the DNA sequence. The data show some 70,000 clones, roughly nine tenths seen once. The specimen was peripheral blood. J is TRBJ1-2 and V is TRBV18; 8 bases agree with TRBD1. The receptor comes from a man between 45 and 60 years old with acute or convalescent COVID-19. Here the CDR3 reads CASSPGQGAEHDGYTF. In nucleotides, the CDR3 is TGTGCCAGCTCACCAGGCCAGGGGGCGGAACATGATGGCTACACCTTC. The full variable domain, rest sourced from reference TRBV18 and TRBJ1-2, is NAGVMQNPRHLVRRRGQEARLRCSPMKGHSHVYWYRQLPEEGLKFMVYLQKENIIDESGMPKERFSAEFPKEGPSILRIQQVVRGDSAAYFCASSPGQGAEHDGYTFGSGTRLTVV.